This TCR beta chain originates from a study of tumor-infiltrating lymphocytes in primary liver carcinoma. The roughly 20-31 mg bulk tissue piece was not sorted before simultaneous RNA and DNA extraction. Constant-region priming of approximately 500 ng total RNA yielded TCR beta cDNA. Three nested multiplex PCR rounds, a slightly modified ARM-PCR, produced the libraries for TCR beta. The first two PCR rounds used TRBV1-TRBV30 forward primers with a C-beta reverse primer, roughly 10 cycles each. TCRdb re-called the multiplex PCR reads through MiXCR, storing one row per CDR3 protein. The sample has some 87,000 distinct CDR3 sequences; approximately 72% are singletons. The junction had 0 bases not matched to a gene; V was cut back by 4 bases and J by 5 bases. Germline V gives CDR1 KGHSH, CDR2 LQKENI. The CDR3 totals 12 residues.

Sequencing input: tumor-adjacent normal liver tissue. This clonotype originated in a man aged 40-55 years with primary liver carcinoma and hepatitis B virus infection. The chain couples TRBV18 to TRBJ2-7, with TRBD1 identical over 9 bases. CDR3 residues: CASSRDRDEQYF. CDR3 bases: TGTGCCAGCTCACGGGACAGGGACGAGCAGTACTTC.